These T cell receptor beta chains were read from a single sample in a study of identical twins. A single record per CDR3 protein comes from TCRdb applying MiXCR to the 5' RACE reads. This sample yields over 500,000 distinct CDR3 sequences, of which about 20% are seen a single time; about 0.99% belongs to the top ten. These same records also appear under a second study, on T cells expressing NK-cell markers.

Sample: CD4+ T cells sorted from blood. These TCRs come from a woman aged 18-29 years in good health. The CDR3 runs from the conserved cysteine through the conserved F or W. The order of the fields is D gene, V gene, J gene, clone size, CDR3 protein, CDR3 DNA. D genes are given only for firm matches. Clone sizes are given selectively: once, few, many, or a class where the clone is expanded.

TRBD2	TRBV27	TRBJ2-1	.	CASSEDPGLANNEQFF	TGTGCCAGCAGTGAAGACCCGGGACTAGCGAACAATGAGCAGTTCTTC
TRBD2	TRBV24-1	TRBJ2-1	.	CATSRAGGGNEQFF	TGTGCCACCAGTCGGGCCGGGGGGGGCAATGAGCAGTTCTTC
.	TRBV14	TRBJ1-1	.	CASSQDRGEGTEAFF	TGTGCCAGCAGCCAAGATAGGGGGGAAGGGACTGAAGCTTTCTTT
TRBD2	TRBV9	TRBJ2-7	medium-sized	CASSVGPIGSGSTHEQYF	TGTGCCAGCAGCGTAGGACCGATAGGTAGCGGGAGTACCCACGAGCAGTACTTC
TRBD1	TRBV5-1	TRBJ2-7	.	CASSSHGTGLYEQYF	TGCGCCAGCAGCTCCCACGGGACAGGTCTCTACGAGCAGTACTTC
.	TRBV20-1	TRBJ2-7	.	CSAQGLHYEQYF	TGCAGTGCCCAGGGGCTCCACTACGAGCAGTACTTC
.	TRBV6-6	TRBJ1-1	few	CASSYSRVAEAFF	TGTGCCAGCAGTTACTCGAGAGTGGCTGAAGCTTTCTTT
.	TRBV11-3	TRBJ2-1	few	CASSLGPDVLGAAEQFF	TGTGCCAGCAGCTTAGGTCCAGACGTCCTCGGCGCAGCTGAGCAGTTCTTC
TRBD1	TRBV12-3/TRBV12-4	TRBJ1-2	many	CASSIRQGNYGYTF	TGTGCCAGCAGCATACGACAGGGGAACTATGGCTACACCTTC
TRBD1	TRBV4-3	TRBJ1-2	few	CASSQGVQGNYGYTF	TGCGCCAGCAGCCAAGGGGTACAGGGGAACTATGGCTACACCTTC
.	TRBV4-2	TRBJ2-1	many	CASSQEVGGRYNEQFF	TGTGCCAGCAGCCAAGAGGTCGGGGGCCGATACAATGAGCAGTTCTTC
.	TRBV11-2	TRBJ2-1	.	CASSPISARTERYNEQFF	TGTGCCAGCAGCCCCATAAGTGCCCGGACAGAGCGGTACAATGAGCAGTTCTTC
.	TRBV11-3	TRBJ1-2	.	CASSSRPSGGPYGYTF	TGTGCCAGCAGCTCCAGACCCTCGGGGGGCCCCTATGGCTACACCTTC
.	TRBV28	TRBJ2-3	once	CASTGPGGIQYF	TGTGCCAGCACAGGGCCTGGGGGTATCCAGTATTTT
TRBD1	TRBV2	TRBJ2-7	.	CASCMAGTGNYEQYF	TGTGCCAGCTGTATGGCCGGGACAGGGAACTACGAGCAGTACTTC
.	TRBV25-1	TRBJ1-1	few	CASSGSGSGEAFF	TGTGCCAGCAGTGGGTCGGGATCGGGCGAAGCTTTCTTT
.	TRBV5-6	TRBJ1-5	few	CASRESGNQPQHF	TGTGCCAGCAGGGAATCGGGCAATCAGCCCCAGCATTTT
TRBD1	TRBV20-1	TRBJ1-1	many	CSARQGMETEAFF	TGCAGTGCCAGACAGGGGATGGAAACTGAAGCTTTCTTT
.	TRBV7-2	TRBJ1-1	few	CASSLVRQNTEAFF	TGTGCCAGCAGCTTAGTCCGGCAGAACACTGAAGCTTTCTTT
TRBD2	TRBV12-3/TRBV12-4	TRBJ2-7	few	CASLGEGRGYEQYF	TGTGCCAGCCTAGGGGAGGGGAGAGGCTACGAGCAGTACTTC
.	TRBV18	TRBJ1-1	.	CASSLTWGGEGTEAFF	TGTGCCAGCTCACTCACCTGGGGAGGGGAAGGAACTGAAGCTTTCTTT
.	TRBV15	TRBJ2-2	once	CATSFQGPHTGELFF	TGTGCCACCAGCTTCCAGGGACCCCACACCGGGGAGCTGTTTTTT
.	TRBV6-1	TRBJ1-1	few	CASSLEFHGSTFF	TGTGCCAGCAGCTTGGAGTTTCATGGAAGTACTTTCTTT
.	TRBV20-1	TRBJ2-1	.	CSAGRGVKEQFF	TGCAGTGCGGGACGCGGGGTGAAAGAGCAGTTCTTC
.	TRBV4-1	TRBJ1-1	once	CASSQDRGGVQAFF	TGCGCCAGCAGCCAAGACCGGGGGGGGGTTCAGGCTTTCTTT
.	TRBV5-1	TRBJ1-2	many	CASSLAAGSNYGYTF	TGCGCCAGCAGCTTGGCCGCAGGCAGTAACTATGGCTACACCTTC
TRBD1	TRBV12-3/TRBV12-4	TRBJ1-2	many	CASSLTGLYGYTF	TGTGCCAGCAGTCTGACAGGGCTCTATGGCTACACCTTC
.	TRBV20-1	TRBJ2-6	.	CSARSASGANVLTF	TGCAGTGCTAGAAGCGCCTCTGGGGCCAACGTCCTGACTTTC
TRBD2	TRBV20-1	TRBJ2-3	.	CSAAPGLAGVKVSTDTQYF	TGCAGTGCTGCTCCGGGACTAGCGGGGGTTAAGGTTAGCACAGATACGCAGTATTTT